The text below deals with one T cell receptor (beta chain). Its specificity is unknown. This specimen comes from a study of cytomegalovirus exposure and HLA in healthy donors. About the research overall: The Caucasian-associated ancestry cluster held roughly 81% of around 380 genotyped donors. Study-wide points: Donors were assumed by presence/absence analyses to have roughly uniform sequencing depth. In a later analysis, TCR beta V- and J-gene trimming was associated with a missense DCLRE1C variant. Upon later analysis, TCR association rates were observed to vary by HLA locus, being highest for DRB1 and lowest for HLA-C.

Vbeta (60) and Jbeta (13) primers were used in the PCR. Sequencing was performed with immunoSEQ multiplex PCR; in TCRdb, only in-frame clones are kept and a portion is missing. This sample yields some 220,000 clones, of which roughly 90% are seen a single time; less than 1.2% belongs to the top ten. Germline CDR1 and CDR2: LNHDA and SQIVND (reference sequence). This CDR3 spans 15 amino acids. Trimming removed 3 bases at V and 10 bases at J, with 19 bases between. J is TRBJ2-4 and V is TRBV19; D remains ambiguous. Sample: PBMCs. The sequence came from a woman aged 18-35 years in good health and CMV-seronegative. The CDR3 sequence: CASSILKRGRWIQYF. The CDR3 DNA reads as TGTGCCAGTAGTATTTTGAAACGAGGAAGGTGGATTCAGTACTTC.